Listed below are T cell receptor beta chains from one sample, sequenced in a study of regulatory T cells in long-lasting Graves disease. TCRdb recomputed calls from the multiplex PCR reads with MiXCR, one row per CDR3 protein. Among hundreds of thousands of distinct CDR3 sequences listed, 20% to 25% were seen once. The sample in question was peripheral blood mononuclear cells (PBMCs), obtained when the disease was refractory, from a patient treated with antithyroid drugs. Receptor source: a female donor with Graves disease. Both conserved end residues are part of each CDR3. D genes are given only for firm matches. Size values are once, few and many counts, or a class for expanded clones, and some rows have none.

j_gene: TRBJ2-3
d_gene: NA
v_gene: TRBV2
abundance: NA
CDR3nt: TGTGCCAGCGTACAGGCTCCTCTTAGCACAGATACGCAGTATTTT
CDR3aa: CASVQAPLSTDTQYF

j_gene: TRBJ2-5
d_gene: NA
v_gene: TRBV4-1
abundance: NA
CDR3nt: TGCGCCAGCAGCCAAGCAAGCATGGGCCTCGAGACCCAGTACTTC
CDR3aa: CASSQASMGLETQYF

j_gene: TRBJ1-5
d_gene: NA
v_gene: TRBV27
abundance: many
CDR3nt: TGTGCCAGCAGTAGTCGATTCGTCAATCAGCCCCAGCATTTT
CDR3aa: CASSSRFVNQPQHF

j_gene: TRBJ2-2
d_gene: NA
v_gene: TRBV12-5
abundance: few
CDR3nt: TGTGCTAGTGGCAGCGGCAGGTACACCGGGGAGCTGTTTTTT
CDR3aa: CASGSGRYTGELFF

j_gene: TRBJ2-5
d_gene: TRBD1
v_gene: TRBV5-1
abundance: many
CDR3nt: TGCGCCAGCAGCGCGGACAGGGCAGAGACCCAGTACTTC
CDR3aa: CASSADRAETQYF

j_gene: TRBJ2-7
d_gene: TRBD2
v_gene: TRBV5-5
abundance: few
CDR3nt: TGTGCCAGCAGCTCCGGGACTAGCCTAGTGTCCCACGAGCAGTACTTC
CDR3aa: CASSSGTSLVSHEQYF

j_gene: TRBJ2-7
d_gene: NA
v_gene: TRBV6-7
abundance: once
CDR3nt: TGTGCCAGCAGCATCCCGGGAAACCAATACGAGCAGTACTTC
CDR3aa: CASSIPGNQYEQYF

j_gene: TRBJ1-1
d_gene: TRBD1
v_gene: TRBV7-3
abundance: many
CDR3nt: TGTGCCAGCAGCTTACGGCCGGGACAGATGAACACTGAAGCTTTCTTT
CDR3aa: CASSLRPGQMNTEAFF

j_gene: TRBJ2-2
d_gene: NA
v_gene: TRBV28
abundance: many
CDR3nt: TGTGCCAGCAGTGGAGGGCCCGGGGAGCTGTTTTTT
CDR3aa: CASSGGPGELFF

j_gene: TRBJ1-1
d_gene: NA
v_gene: TRBV29-1
abundance: few
CDR3nt: TGCAGCGTTTATACAGGTGAAGCTTTCTTT
CDR3aa: CSVYTGEAFF

j_gene: TRBJ2-5
d_gene: NA
v_gene: TRBV29-1
abundance: many
CDR3nt: TGCAGCGTTGAATGGGGGAGACAAGAGACCCAGTACTTC
CDR3aa: CSVEWGRQETQYF

j_gene: TRBJ1-5
d_gene: TRBD1
v_gene: TRBV12-3/TRBV12-4
abundance: many
CDR3nt: TGTGCCAGCAGCCAAACAGGGGGAGGCGTCAATCAGCCCCAGCATTTT
CDR3aa: CASSQTGGGVNQPQHF

j_gene: TRBJ2-7
d_gene: TRBD2
v_gene: TRBV7-9
abundance: NA
CDR3nt: TGTGCCAGCACCACAGGCGGGGGTCTCTACGAGCAGTACTTC
CDR3aa: CASTTGGGLYEQYF

j_gene: TRBJ2-3
d_gene: TRBD2
v_gene: TRBV28
abundance: NA
CDR3nt: TGTGCCAGCAGTTTCTCTAGCGGGTTGAGGCAGTATTTT
CDR3aa: CASSFSSGLRQYF

j_gene: TRBJ2-7
d_gene: TRBD2
v_gene: TRBV6-2/TRBV6-3
abundance: few
CDR3nt: TGTGCCAGCAGTTACTCGGGCCCAGGGACTAGCGGGAGGGCCGCCTACGAGCAGTACTTC
CDR3aa: CASSYSGPGTSGRAAYEQYF

j_gene: TRBJ2-7
d_gene: TRBD2
v_gene: TRBV2
abundance: once
CDR3nt: TGTGCCAGCAGCCAAGGGGTGCCCGGAACTAGCGGGAGCGAGCAGTACTTC
CDR3aa: CASSQGVPGTSGSEQYF

j_gene: TRBJ1-2
d_gene: NA
v_gene: TRBV7-2
abundance: few
CDR3nt: TGTGCCAGCAGCCAAGCCGTCGGGAGTTACGCCTATGGCTACACCTTC
CDR3aa: CASSQAVGSYAYGYTF

j_gene: TRBJ1-1
d_gene: NA
v_gene: TRBV2
abundance: many
CDR3nt: TGTGCCAGCAGTCAGGACTATTCGGACACTGAAGCTTTCTTT
CDR3aa: CASSQDYSDTEAFF

j_gene: TRBJ1-4
d_gene: NA
v_gene: TRBV13
abundance: many
CDR3nt: TGTGCCAGCAGCTTGACCCGGGATAATGAAAAACTGTTTTTT
CDR3aa: CASSLTRDNEKLFF

j_gene: TRBJ1-5
d_gene: NA
v_gene: TRBV6-5
abundance: many
CDR3nt: TGTGCCAGCAGTTACTCGGGGGGGCCCCAGCATTTT
CDR3aa: CASSYSGGPQHF

j_gene: TRBJ1-1
d_gene: NA
v_gene: TRBV28
abundance: many
CDR3nt: TGTGCCAGCAGTCAACAGGGATGGACTGAAGCTTTCTTT
CDR3aa: CASSQQGWTEAFF